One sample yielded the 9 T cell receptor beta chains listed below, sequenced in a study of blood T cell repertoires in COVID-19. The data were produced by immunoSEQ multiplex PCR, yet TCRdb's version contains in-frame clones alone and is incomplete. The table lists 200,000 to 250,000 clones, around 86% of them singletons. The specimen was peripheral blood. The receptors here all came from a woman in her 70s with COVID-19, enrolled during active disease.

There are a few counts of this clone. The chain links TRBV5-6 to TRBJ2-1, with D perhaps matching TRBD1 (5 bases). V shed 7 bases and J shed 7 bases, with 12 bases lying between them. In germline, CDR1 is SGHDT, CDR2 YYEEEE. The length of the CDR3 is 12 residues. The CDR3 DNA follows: TGTGCCAGCCGGCAGGACAATAATGAGCAGTTCTTC. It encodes CASRQDNNEQFF.

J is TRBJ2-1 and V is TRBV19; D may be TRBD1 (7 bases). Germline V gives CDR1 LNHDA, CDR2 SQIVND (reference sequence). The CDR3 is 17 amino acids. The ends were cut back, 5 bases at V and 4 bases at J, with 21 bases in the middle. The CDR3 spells CASSSRQGGRVYNEQFF. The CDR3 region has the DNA TGTGCCAGTAGTTCCCGACAGGGAGGTAGAGTGTACAATGAGCAGTTCTTC.

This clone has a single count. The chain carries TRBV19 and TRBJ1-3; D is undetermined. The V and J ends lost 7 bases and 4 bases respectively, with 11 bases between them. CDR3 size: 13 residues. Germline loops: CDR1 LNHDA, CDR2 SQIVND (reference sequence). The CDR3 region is CASNRGAGNTIYF. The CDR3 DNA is TGTGCCAGTAACCGCGGTGCCGGAAACACCATATATTTT.

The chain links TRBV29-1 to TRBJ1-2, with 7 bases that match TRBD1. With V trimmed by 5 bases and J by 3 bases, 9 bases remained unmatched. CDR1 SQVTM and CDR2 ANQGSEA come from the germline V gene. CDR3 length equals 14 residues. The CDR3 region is CSVPYPQGDYGYTF. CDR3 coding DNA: TGCAGCGTTCCGTATCCCCAGGGGGACTATGGCTACACCTTC.

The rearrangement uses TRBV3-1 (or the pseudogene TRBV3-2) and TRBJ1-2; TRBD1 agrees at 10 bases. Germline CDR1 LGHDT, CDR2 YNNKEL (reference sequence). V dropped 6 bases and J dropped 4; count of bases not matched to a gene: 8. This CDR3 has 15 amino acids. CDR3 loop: CASRESTGGGYGYTF. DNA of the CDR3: TGTGCCAGCAGGGAATCGACAGGGGGCGGCTATGGCTACACCTTC.

The CDR3 DNA sequence: TGTGCCAGCTCGAAGGGACTAGCGGGAGAAACCGGGGAGCTGTTTTTT. Translated: CASSKGLAGETGELFF. The V and J genes are TRBV18 and TRBJ2-2, with 14 bases fitting TRBD2. Germline trimming cut 6 bases from V and 5 bases from J; bases unmatched to any gene: 5. Germline V gene lookup returns CDR1 KGHSH and CDR2 LQKENI. The CDR3 totals 16 residues.

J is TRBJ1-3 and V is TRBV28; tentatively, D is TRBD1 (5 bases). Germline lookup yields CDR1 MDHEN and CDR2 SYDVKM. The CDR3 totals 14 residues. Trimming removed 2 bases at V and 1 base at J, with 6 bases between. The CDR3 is CASSLQGSGNTIYF. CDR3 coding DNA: TGTGCCAGCAGTTTACAGGGATCTGGAAACACCATATATTTT.

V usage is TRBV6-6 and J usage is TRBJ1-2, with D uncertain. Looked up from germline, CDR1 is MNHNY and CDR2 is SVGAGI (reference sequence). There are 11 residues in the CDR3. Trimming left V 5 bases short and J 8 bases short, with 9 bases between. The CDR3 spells CASSTLSGYTF. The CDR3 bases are TGTGCCAGCAGTACTCTATCGGGCTACACCTTC.

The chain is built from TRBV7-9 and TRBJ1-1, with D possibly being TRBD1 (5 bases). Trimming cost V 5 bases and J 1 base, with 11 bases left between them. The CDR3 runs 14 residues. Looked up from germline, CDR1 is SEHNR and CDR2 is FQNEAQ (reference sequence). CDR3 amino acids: CASSGGLTNTEAFF. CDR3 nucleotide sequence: TGTGCCAGCAGCGGGGGACTCACGAACACTGAAGCTTTCTTT.